A single sample gave rise to the 24 T cell receptor beta chains below, sequenced in a study of molecular identifiers for immune sequencing clone quantification. MiXCR was run by TCRdb on the PCR reads, yielding one entry per CDR3 protein. This table holds about 640,000 distinct CDR3 sequences, 15% to 20% found once. The sequencing sample was made of naive CD8+ T cells from blood, with Jurkat cell RNA spiked in. Subset described: FACS-sorted CD8+CD4-CCR7+CD45RA+ naive T cells. These receptors came from a human donor in good health. Some libraries in this study had Jurkat cell RNA spiked in.

This clonotype occurred many times. The CDR3 DNA follows: TGTGCCAGCAGCTTAAGCGGCGGTTCCATGGATGAAAAACTGTTTTTT. Translated, it gives CASSLSGGSMDEKLFF. The chain links TRBV7-9 to TRBJ1-4; D not certain. Germline-derived CDR1 and CDR2 are SEHNR and FQNEAQ (reference sequence). The CDR3 contains 16 residues. V lost 2 bases and J lost 6, with 16 bases in between.

The genes are TRBV5-5 and TRBJ1-1; D gene unclear. This CDR3 comprises 14 residues. Trimming removed 0 bases from V and 0 bases from J, with 6 bases in between. Germline assignment: CDR1 SGHKS and CDR2 YYEKEE (reference sequence). In DNA, the CDR3 is TGTGCCAGCAGCTTGGTTGTAATGAACACTGAAGCTTTCTTT. It specifies CASSLVVMNTEAFF.

This chain links TRBV20-1 with TRBJ2-7; D might be TRBD1 (6 bases). Germline assignment: CDR1 DFQATT and CDR2 SNEGSKA (reference sequence). The CDR3 extends over 16 amino acids. V was clipped by 2 bases and J by 2 bases, with 19 bases between them. The CDR3 protein is CSARLRSWGHTYEQYF. CDR3 in DNA: TGCAGTGCTAGATTGCGGAGTTGGGGACACACCTACGAGCAGTACTTC.

This clonotype was found many times. CDR3: CASSQGLAGRSGELFF. CDR3 bases: TGCGCCAGCAGCCAGGGACTAGCGGGACGGTCCGGGGAGCTGTTTTTT. The chain links TRBV4-1 to TRBJ2-2, with TRBD2 matching over 13 bases. The CDR3 has 16 residues. Germline V lookup: CDR1 MGHRA, CDR2 YSYEKL. V dropped 3 bases and J dropped 6; count of bases not matched to a gene: 4.

This clonotype was picked up many times. The chain is built from TRBV28 and TRBJ2-5, with D perhaps TRBD1 or TRBD2 (5 bases each). The CDR3 sequence is 13 residues long. Germline V gene sequence: CDR1 MDHEN, CDR2 SYDVKM. Trimming removed 6 bases at V and 7 bases at J, with 15 bases between. This CDR3 reads CASRGRMTGTQYF. The DNA for the CDR3 is TGTGCCAGCAGGGGACGGATGACGGGGACCCAGTACTTC.

This clonotype occurred many times. V is TRBV15 and J is TRBJ2-7; 9 nucleotides align to TRBD1. The ends lost 5 bases at V and 2 bases at J; junction bases unmatched: 7. The CDR3 spans 15 residues. CDR1 and CDR2 (germline): LNHNV, YYDKDF (reference sequence). CDR3 protein: CATSAFRDRAYEQYF. The CDR3 nucleotides are TGTGCCACCAGCGCTTTCCGGGACAGGGCCTACGAGCAGTACTTC.

At least ten counts were recorded for this clonotype. The chain carries TRBV27 and TRBJ2-3; D may be TRBD1 (5 bases). Trimming pared 8 bases from V and 2 bases from J, leaving 11 bases between. CDR3 size: 13 residues. The germline V gene has CDR1 MNHEY and CDR2 SMNVEV (reference sequence). The CDR3 DNA reads TGTGCCAGCGCTAGACAGCCCACAGATACGCAGTATTTT. The encoded protein is CASARQPTDTQYF.

This chain links TRBV5-5 with TRBJ2-1, with TRBD1 as a possible D gene (5 bases). Germline V gene sequence: CDR1 SGHKS, CDR2 YYEKEE (reference sequence). The germline V and J ends were trimmed by 5 bases and 0 bases, with 12 bases remaining between them. This CDR3 region has 15 residues. In nucleotides, the CDR3 is TGTGCCAGCAGAAAGGACGACAGCTCCTACAATGAGCAGTTCTTC. Protein sequence: CASRKDDSSYNEQFF. The whole variable domain, filled in from reference TRBV5-5 and TRBJ2-1, reads DAGVTQSPTHLIKTRGQQVTLRCSPISGHKSVSWYQQVLGQGPQFIFQYYEKEERGRGNFPDRFSARQFPNYSSELNVNALLLGDSALYLCASRKDDSSYNEQFFGPGTRLTVL.

To note about this clonotype: A much larger clone lies one base from this, so it may be a read error. Since no conserved phenylalanine or tryptophan closes the CDR3, a read error is the likely cause. V is TRBV7-9 and J is TRBJ2-5; 7 bases line up with TRBD1. Germline V CDR1 and CDR2: SEHNR, FQNEAQ (reference sequence). CDR3 size: 14 residues. The junction had 6 bases not matched to a gene; V was cut back by 3 bases and J by 5 bases. CDR3 protein: CASSLRTGLETQYL. CDR3 DNA: TGTGCCAGCAGCTTGCGGACAGGTCTCGAGACCCAGTACCTC.

This clonotype was counted ten times or more. The V call is TRBV6-2 or TRBV6-3, the J call TRBJ2-6; possible D gene TRBD2, 5 bases. This CDR3 is built from 16 residues. Per germline, CDR1 MNHEY and CDR2 SVGEGT. The V end lost 5 bases, the J end lost 0 bases, and 11 bases lay between the germline ends. This CDR3 is CASSHGILSGANVLTF. The CDR3 region has the DNA TGTGCCAGCAGTCACGGGATTCTCTCTGGGGCCAACGTCCTGACTTTC.

A word on this clonotype: A much larger clonotype is one base distant, so this may be a read error. This chain joins TRBV7-6 and TRBJ1-1, with D tentatively TRBD1 (6 bases). The CDR3 extends over 17 amino acids. Per germline, CDR1 SGHVS and CDR2 FNYEAQ. The CDR3: CASSLVVAGAQNTEALF. Written as DNA, the CDR3 is TGTGCCAGCAGCTTAGTTGTGGCAGGGGCCCAGAACACTGAAGCTCTCTTT.

V is TRBV4-2 and J is TRBJ1-4; D remains ambiguous. V was pared by 5 bases and J by 7 bases, with 8 bases between. CDR3 length: 12 residues. Germline CDR1 is LGHNA and CDR2 is YNFKEQ. The DNA for the CDR3 is TGTGCCAGCAGCGGACGGGGTGAAAAACTGTTTTTT. It translates to CASSGRGEKLFF.

The J gene is TRBJ2-7, the V gene TRBV19; TRBD1 aligns across 7 bases. The CDR3 extends over 12 amino acids. With 3 bases clipped from V and 6 bases from J, the junction kept 2 bases outside the gene matches. From germline, CDR1 is LNHDA and CDR2 SQIVND (reference sequence). Here the CDR3 DNA reads TGTGCCAGTAGTATTGGACAGGCCGAGCAGTACTTC. Its translation: CASSIGQAEQYF.

V is TRBV7-9 and J is TRBJ1-1; 7 nucleotides match TRBD1. Germline-derived CDR1 and CDR2 are SEHNR and FQNEAQ (reference sequence). The CDR3 is 15 amino acids. V lost 4 bases, J lost 5 bases, and 10 bases stayed unmatched. CDR3 sequence reads: CASSSPDRVGTEAFF. The CDR3 bases are TGTGCCAGCAGCTCCCCTGACAGGGTGGGTACTGAAGCTTTCTTT.

A note on this clonotype: A much larger clone differs by one base, so this may be a read error. J is TRBJ1-2 and V is TRBV4-3; TRBD1 agrees at 7 bases. The V gene end was trimmed by 1 base and the J gene end by 6 bases; junction bases not matched to a gene: 8. Germline V gene lookup returns CDR1 LGHNA and CDR2 YSLEER. The CDR3 runs to 15 residues. The CDR3 sequence: CASSQGQTGLDGYTF. The DNA for the CDR3 is TGCGCCAGCAGCCAAGGTCAGACAGGGCTGGATGGCTACACCTTC.

This clonotype appeared many times. The chain carries TRBV15 and TRBJ1-5; 8 bases match TRBD1. The CDR3 is made up of 15 amino acids. V dropped 1 base and J dropped 8; count of bases not matched to a gene: 7. Germline V CDR1 and CDR2: LNHNV, YYDKDF (reference sequence). CDR3 residues: CATSRGDRSGEPQHF. The CDR3 nucleotides are TGTGCCACCAGCAGAGGGGACAGGTCCGGGGAGCCCCAGCATTTT.

At least ten counts were recorded for this clonotype. CDR3 nucleotide sequence: TGTGCCAGCAGCTTAGTAGCCGTTATGATAGCGGGAGGCCATGTACAAGAGACCCAGTACTTC. Encoded protein: CASSLVAVMIAGGHVQETQYF. The rearrangement links TRBV7-9 to TRBJ2-5, with 10 positions matching TRBD2. Germline CDR1 is SEHNR and CDR2 is FQNEAQ (reference sequence). The CDR3 spans 21 residues. V lost 1 base and J lost 2; bases outside the gene matches: 19.

Note on this clonotype: The CDR3 carries no conserved terminal phenylalanine or tryptophan, so it likely arises from a read error. The DNA is omitted, as the CDR3 cannot be located on it reliably, and the CDR3 follows TCRdb's listing. The genes are TRBV24-1 and TRBJ2-6. The CDR3 extends over 18 residues, inclusive of both ends. Germline CDR1 reads KGHDR; CDR2 reads SFDVKD. The CDR3 here is CATSAIKGIPSGANVLTS.

The J gene is TRBJ2-5, the V gene TRBV24-1; a possible D gene is TRBD1 (6 bases). This CDR3 has 14 residues. The V end lost 9 bases, the J end lost 5 bases, and 18 bases lay between the germline ends. Germline V gene data show CDR1 as KGHDR and CDR2 as SFDVKD. This chain's CDR3 is CATGGADQEETQYF. The CDR3 DNA reads as TGTGCCACCGGGGGCGCCGACCAAGAGGAGACCCAGTACTTC.

This clonotype has ten or more counts. This chain uses TRBV4-3 with TRBJ1-1; the D is unclear. Trimming took off 1 base at V and 1 base at J, with 16 bases between the two ends. Per the germline V gene, CDR1 is LGHNA and CDR2 is YSLEER. The CDR3 is 17 residues long. The CDR3 DNA is TGCGCCAGCAGCCAAGTTTGGGCATCACCATCGAACACTGAAGCTTTCTTT. Translated: CASSQVWASPSNTEAFF.

This clonotype was observed many times. This chain joins TRBV9 and TRBJ1-1, with unresolved D. The germline V gene has CDR1 SGDLS and CDR2 YYNGEE. Trimming removed 3 bases from V and 1 base from J, with 4 bases in between. The CDR3 length is 12 residues. The chain's CDR3 is CASSGTNTEAFF. CDR3 in DNA: TGTGCCAGCAGCGGTACGAACACTGAAGCTTTCTTT.

This clonotype was recorded at least ten times. The rearrangement joins TRBV7-9 to TRBJ1-1; no definite D call. The length of the CDR3 is 14 residues. V was cut by 2 bases and J by 0 bases, with 7 bases left in between. Germline-derived CDR1 and CDR2 are SEHNR and FQNEAQ (reference sequence). As DNA, the CDR3 is TGTGCCAGCAGCTTATACGGACTGAACACTGAAGCTTTCTTT. Translating gives CASSLYGLNTEAFF.

Only one count was recorded for this clonotype. The V and J genes are TRBV9 and TRBJ2-1; tentatively, D is TRBD1 (6 bases). Per germline, CDR1 SGDLS and CDR2 YYNGEE. Trimming left V 4 bases short and J 8 bases short, with 10 bases between. CDR3 length: 12 residues. The CDR3 loop is CASSIQGHEQFF. CDR3 nucleotides: TGTGCCAGCAGCATACAGGGTCATGAGCAGTTCTTC.

This clonotype was observed a few times. This may stem from a read error, because a much larger clone lies one nucleotide away. This chain connects TRBV6-1 to TRBJ1-2, with TRBD1 matching 7 bases. Germline CDR1 is MNHNS and CDR2 is SASEGT. V lost 5 bases and J lost 4; bases outside the gene matches: 10. The CDR3 sequence is 15 residues long. The CDR3 DNA reads as TGTGCCAGCAGTTACACCGGGACAGTACCCTATGGCTACACCTTC. Its translation is CASSYTGTVPYGYTF.